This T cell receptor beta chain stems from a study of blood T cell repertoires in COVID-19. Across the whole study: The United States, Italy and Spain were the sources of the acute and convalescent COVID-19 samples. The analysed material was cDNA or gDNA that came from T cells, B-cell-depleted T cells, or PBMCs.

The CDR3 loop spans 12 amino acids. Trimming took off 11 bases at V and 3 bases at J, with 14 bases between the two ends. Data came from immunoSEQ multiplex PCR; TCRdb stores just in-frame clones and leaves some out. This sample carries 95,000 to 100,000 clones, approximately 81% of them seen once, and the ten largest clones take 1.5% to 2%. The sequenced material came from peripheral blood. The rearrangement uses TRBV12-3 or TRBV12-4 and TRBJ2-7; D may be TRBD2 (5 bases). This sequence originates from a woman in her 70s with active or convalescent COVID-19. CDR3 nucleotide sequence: TGTGCCCACACGGGGTCCAGCTACGAGCAGTACTTC. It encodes CAHTGSSYEQYF.